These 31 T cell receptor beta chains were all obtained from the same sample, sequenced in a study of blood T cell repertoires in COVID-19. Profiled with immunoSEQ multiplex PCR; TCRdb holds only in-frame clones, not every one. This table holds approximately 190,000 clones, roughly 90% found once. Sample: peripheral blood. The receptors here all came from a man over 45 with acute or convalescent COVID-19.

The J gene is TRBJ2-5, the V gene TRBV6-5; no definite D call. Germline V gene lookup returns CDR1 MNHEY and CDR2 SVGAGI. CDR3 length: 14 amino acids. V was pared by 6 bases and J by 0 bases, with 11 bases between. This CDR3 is CASRETQYQETQYF. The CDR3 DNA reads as TGTGCCAGCAGGGAGACGCAATACCAAGAGACCCAGTACTTC.

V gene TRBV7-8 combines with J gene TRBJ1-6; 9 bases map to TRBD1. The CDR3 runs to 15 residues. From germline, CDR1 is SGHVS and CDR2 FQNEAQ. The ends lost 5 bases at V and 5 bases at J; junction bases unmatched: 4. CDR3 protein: CASSPGTGNNSPLHF. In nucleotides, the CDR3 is TGTGCCAGCAGCCCGGGGACAGGGAATAATTCACCCCTCCACTTT.

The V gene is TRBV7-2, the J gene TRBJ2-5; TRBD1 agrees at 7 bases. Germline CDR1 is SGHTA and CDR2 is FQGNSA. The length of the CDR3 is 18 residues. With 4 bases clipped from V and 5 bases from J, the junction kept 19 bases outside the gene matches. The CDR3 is CASSYQQGSGAFRETQYF. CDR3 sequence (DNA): TGTGCCAGCAGCTACCAACAGGGGAGTGGAGCCTTCAGGGAGACCCAGTACTTC.

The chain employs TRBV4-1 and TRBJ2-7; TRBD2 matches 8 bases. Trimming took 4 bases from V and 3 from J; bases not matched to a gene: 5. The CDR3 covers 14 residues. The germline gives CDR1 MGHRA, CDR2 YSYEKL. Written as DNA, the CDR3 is TGCGCCAGCAGCCCGGGACTAGGAGACTACGAGCAGTACTTC. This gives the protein CASSPGLGDYEQYF.

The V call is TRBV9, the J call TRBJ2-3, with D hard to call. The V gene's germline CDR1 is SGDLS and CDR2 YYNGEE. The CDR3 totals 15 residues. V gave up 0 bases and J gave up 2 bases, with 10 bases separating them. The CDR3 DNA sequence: TGTGCCAGCAGCGTAGCTTCCCACAACACAGATACGCAGTATTTT. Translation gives CASSVASHNTDTQYF.

CDR3 bases: TGTGCCACCAGCAGAGATCGGGCTAGCGGGATCAATGAGCAGTTCTTC. This gives the protein CATSRDRASGINEQFF. J is TRBJ2-1 and V is TRBV15; 9 bases align to TRBD2. Germline V gives CDR1 LNHNV, CDR2 YYDKDF (reference sequence). CDR3 length equals 16 residues. The V and J ends lost 0 bases and 6 bases, in that order; junction bases with no gene match: 6.

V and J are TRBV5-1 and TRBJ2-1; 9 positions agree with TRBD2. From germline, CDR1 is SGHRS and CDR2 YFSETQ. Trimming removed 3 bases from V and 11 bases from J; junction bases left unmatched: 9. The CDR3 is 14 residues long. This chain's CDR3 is CASSSTNLAGKQFF. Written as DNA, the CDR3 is TGCGCCAGCAGCTCAACGAACCTAGCGGGAAAGCAGTTCTTC.

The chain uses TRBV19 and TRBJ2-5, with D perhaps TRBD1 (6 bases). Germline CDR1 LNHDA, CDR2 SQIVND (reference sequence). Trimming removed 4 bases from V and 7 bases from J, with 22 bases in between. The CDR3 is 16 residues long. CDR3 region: CASSKESDRSGRTQYF. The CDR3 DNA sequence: TGTGCCAGTAGTAAGGAGAGCGACAGGTCCGGGCGGACCCAGTACTTC.

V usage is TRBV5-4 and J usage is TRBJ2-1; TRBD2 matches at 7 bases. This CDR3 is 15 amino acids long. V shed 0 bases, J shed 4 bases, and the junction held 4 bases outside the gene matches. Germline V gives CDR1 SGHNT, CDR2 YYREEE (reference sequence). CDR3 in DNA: TGTGCCAGCAGCTTGGCCCTGGGGGGGTACAATGAGCAGTTCTTC. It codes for CASSLALGGYNEQFF.

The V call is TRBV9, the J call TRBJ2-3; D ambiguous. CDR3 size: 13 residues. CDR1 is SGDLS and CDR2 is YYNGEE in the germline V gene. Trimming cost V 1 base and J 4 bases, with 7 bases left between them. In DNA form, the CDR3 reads TGTGCCAGCAGCGTACTCAGCGCAGATACGCAGTATTTT. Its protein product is CASSVLSADTQYF.

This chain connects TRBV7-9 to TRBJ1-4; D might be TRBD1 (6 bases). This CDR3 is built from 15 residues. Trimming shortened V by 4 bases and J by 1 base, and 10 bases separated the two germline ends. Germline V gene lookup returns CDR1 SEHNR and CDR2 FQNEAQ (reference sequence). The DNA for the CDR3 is TGTGCCAGCAGCTCCGTACAGGGAACTAATGAAAAACTGTTTTTT. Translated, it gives CASSSVQGTNEKLFF.

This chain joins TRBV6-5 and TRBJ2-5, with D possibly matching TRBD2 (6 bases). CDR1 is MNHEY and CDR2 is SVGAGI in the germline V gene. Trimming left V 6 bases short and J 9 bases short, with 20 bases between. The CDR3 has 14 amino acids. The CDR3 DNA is TGTGCCAGCAGGCCTCGGGGACTGGGGGTGGCCCAGTACTTC. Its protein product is CASRPRGLGVAQYF.

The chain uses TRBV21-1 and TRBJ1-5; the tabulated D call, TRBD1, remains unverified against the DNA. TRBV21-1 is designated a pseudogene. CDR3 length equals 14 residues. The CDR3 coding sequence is TGTGCCAGCAGCAAAGTACAGGGCAATCAGCCCCAGCATTTT. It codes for CASSKVQGNQPQHF.

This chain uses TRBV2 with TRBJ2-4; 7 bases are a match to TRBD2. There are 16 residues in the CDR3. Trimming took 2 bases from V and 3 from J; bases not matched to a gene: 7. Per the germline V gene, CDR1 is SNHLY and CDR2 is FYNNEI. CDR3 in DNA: TGTGCCAGCAGTGAACCTCTAGCGGTAATCAAAAACATTCAGTACTTC. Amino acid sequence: CASSEPLAVIKNIQYF.

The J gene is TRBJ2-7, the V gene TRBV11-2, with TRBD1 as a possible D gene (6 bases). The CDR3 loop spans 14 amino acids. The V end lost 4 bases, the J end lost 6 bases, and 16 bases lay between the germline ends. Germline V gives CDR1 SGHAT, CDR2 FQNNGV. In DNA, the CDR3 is TGTGCCAGCAGCTCGACCCGGACAGAAGGCGAGCAGTACGTC. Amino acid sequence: CASSSTRTEGEQYV.

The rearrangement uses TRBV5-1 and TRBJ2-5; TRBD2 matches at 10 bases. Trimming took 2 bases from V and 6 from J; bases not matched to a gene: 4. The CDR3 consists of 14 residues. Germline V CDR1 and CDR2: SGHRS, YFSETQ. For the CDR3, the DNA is TGCGCCAGCAGCTTAACTAGCGGGGAAAAGACCCAGTACTTC. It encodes CASSLTSGEKTQYF. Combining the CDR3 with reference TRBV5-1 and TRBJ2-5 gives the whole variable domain KAGVTQTPRYLIKTRGQQVTLSCSPISGHRSVSWYQQTPGQGLQFLFEYFSETQRNKGNFPGRFSGRQFSNSRSEMNVSTLELGDSALYLCASSLTSGEKTQYFGPGTRLLVL.

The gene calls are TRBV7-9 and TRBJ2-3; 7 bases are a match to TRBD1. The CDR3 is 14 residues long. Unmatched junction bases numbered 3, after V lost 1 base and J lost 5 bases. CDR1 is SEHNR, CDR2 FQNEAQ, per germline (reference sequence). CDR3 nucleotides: TGTGCCAGCAGCTTAGGGGACAGTAGAGATACGCAGTATTTT. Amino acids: CASSLGDSRDTQYF.

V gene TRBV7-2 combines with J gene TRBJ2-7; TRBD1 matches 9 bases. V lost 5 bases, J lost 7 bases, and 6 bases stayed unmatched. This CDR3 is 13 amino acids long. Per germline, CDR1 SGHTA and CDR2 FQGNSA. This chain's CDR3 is CASSPGTGLEQYF. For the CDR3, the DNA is TGTGCCAGCAGCCCTGGGACAGGGTTAGAGCAGTACTTC.

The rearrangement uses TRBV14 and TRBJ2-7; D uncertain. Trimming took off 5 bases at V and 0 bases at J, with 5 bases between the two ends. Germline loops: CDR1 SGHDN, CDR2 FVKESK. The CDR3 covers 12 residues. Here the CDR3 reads CASSTISYEQYF. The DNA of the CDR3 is TGTGCCAGCAGCACAATCTCCTACGAGCAGTACTTC.

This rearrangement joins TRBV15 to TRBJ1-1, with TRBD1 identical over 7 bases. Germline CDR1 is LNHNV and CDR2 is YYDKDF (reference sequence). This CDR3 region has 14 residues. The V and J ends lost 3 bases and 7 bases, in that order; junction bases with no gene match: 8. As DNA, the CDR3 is TGTGCCACCAGCAGCTACAGGGGAGAGGATGAAGCTTTCTTT. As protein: CATSSYRGEDEAFF.

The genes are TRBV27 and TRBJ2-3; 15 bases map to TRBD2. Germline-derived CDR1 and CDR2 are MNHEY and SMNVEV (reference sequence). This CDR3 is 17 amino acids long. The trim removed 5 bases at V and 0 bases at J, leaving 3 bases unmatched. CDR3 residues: CASSGLAGGLSTDTQYF. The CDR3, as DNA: TGTGCCAGCAGTGGACTAGCGGGGGGGCTGAGCACAGATACGCAGTATTTT.

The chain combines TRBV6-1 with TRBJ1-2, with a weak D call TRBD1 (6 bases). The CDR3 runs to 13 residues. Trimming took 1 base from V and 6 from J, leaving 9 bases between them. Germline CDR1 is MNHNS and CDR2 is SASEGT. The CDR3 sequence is CASSEGGRDGYTF. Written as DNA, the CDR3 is TGTGCCAGCAGTGAAGGGGGGCGGGATGGCTACACCTTC.

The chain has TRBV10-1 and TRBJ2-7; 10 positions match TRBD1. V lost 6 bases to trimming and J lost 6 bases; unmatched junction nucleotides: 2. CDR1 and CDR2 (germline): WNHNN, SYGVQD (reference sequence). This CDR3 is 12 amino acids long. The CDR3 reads CASRGTGVEQYF. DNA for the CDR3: TGCGCCAGCAGAGGGACAGGGGTCGAGCAGTACTTC.

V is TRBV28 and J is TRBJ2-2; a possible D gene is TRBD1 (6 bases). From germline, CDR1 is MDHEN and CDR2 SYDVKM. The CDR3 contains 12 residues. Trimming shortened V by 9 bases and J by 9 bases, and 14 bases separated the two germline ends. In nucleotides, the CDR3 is TGTGCCAGTAGGCTCAGGGGCCGGGAGCTGTTTTTT. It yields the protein CASRLRGRELFF.

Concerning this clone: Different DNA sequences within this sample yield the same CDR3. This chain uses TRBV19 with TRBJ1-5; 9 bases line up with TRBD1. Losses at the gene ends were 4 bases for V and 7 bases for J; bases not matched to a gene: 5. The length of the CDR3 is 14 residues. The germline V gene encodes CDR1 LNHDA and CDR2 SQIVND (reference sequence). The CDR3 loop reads CASSTTGGGQPQHF. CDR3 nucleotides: TGTGCCAGTAGTACAACAGGGGGCGGACAGCCCCAGCATTTT.

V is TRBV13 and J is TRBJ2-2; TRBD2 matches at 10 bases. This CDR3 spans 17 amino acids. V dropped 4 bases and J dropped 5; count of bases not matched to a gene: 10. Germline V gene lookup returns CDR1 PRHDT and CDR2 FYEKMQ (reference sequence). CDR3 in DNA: TGTGCCAGCAGCTCCCGGCGGTCTAGCGGGAGAACCGGGGAGCTGTTTTTT. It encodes CASSSRRSSGRTGELFF.

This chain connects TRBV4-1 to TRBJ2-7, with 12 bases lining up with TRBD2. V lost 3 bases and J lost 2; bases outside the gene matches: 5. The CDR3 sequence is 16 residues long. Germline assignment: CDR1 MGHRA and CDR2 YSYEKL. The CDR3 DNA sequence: TGCGCCAGCAGCCACGGACTAGCGGGAAGTCCCTACGAGCAGTACTTC. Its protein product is CASSHGLAGSPYEQYF.

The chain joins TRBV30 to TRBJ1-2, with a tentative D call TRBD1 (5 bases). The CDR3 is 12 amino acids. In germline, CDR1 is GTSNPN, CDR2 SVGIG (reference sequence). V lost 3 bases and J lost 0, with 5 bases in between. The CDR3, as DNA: TGTGCCTGGAGGGACACTAACTATGGCTACACCTTC. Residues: CAWRDTNYGYTF.

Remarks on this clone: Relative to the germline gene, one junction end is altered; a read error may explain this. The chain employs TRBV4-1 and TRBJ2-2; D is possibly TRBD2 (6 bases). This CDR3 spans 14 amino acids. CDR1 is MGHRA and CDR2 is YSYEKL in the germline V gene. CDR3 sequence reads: CASRIHTGTGGLFF. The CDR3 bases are TGCGCCAGCCGAATCCACACGGGCACCGGGGGGCTGTTTTTT.

CDR3 sequence (DNA): TGTGCCAGCAGTTTGATACCGGGACAACCATCTGGGGCCAACGTCCTGACTTTC. Its translation is CASSLIPGQPSGANVLTF. V is TRBV28 and J is TRBJ2-6, with D possibly matching TRBD1 (6 bases). CDR1 is MDHEN, CDR2 SYDVKM, per germline. V lost 3 bases and J 1 base, leaving 16 bases between the germline ends. This CDR3 contains 18 residues.

The CDR3 region has the DNA TGTGCCAGTAGTATGCTTTTGTCTAGTTTCTCCTATGGCTACACCTTC. Its translation is CASSMLLSSFSYGYTF. The gene calls are TRBV19 and TRBJ1-2; D gene uncertain. The CDR3 consists of 16 residues. Germline CDR1 reads LNHDA; CDR2 reads SQIVND (reference sequence). V was clipped by 3 bases and J by 4 bases, with 18 bases between them.